The TCR beta chain described here comes from a study of T cell changes during pregnancy in multiple sclerosis. CDR1 SGHTS and CDR2 YDEGEE come from the germline V gene. The CDR3 has 17 amino acids. Between the trimmed V and J ends, which lost 3 bases and 1 base, there was a span of 17 bases. The repertoire was sequenced with immunoSEQ multiplex PCR; TCRdb's copy has only in-frame clones and lacks some. The sample includes under 45,000 clones, over 75% of them seen just once. The genes are TRBV5-8 and TRBJ1-5, with D possibly being TRBD1 (6 bases). The material was CD8+ T cells from peripheral blood mononuclear cells, obtained in the first trimester of pregnancy. The origin of this receptor is a female donor with multiple sclerosis, enrolled in a pregnancy study. CDR3 loop: CASSYRELGLSNQPQHF. In DNA, the CDR3 is TGTGCCAGCAGCTACAGGGAGCTCGGCTTGAGCAATCAGCCCCAGCATTTT.